These 29 T cell receptor beta chains share one sample of origin, sequenced in a study of identifying expanded T cells in peripheral blood. TCRdb's copy holds only in-frame clones and misses some; the assay was immunoSEQ multiplex PCR. This table holds about 83,000 clones, roughly 90% found once. Sequenced sample: blood. The receptors shown here come from a person aged 18 to 70 in good health.

The chain is built from TRBV4-3 and TRBJ1-1, with unresolved D. V lost 0 bases, J lost 9 bases, and 17 bases lay in between. This CDR3 region has 15 residues. From germline, CDR1 is LGHNA and CDR2 YSLEER. CDR3 residues: CASSQDYPASSKAFF. The DNA of the CDR3 is TGCGCCAGCAGCCAAGATTACCCCGCATCCTCTAAAGCTTTCTTT.

The CDR3 bases are TGCAGCGTTGGAGTAGGGGACAATGAGCAGTTCTTC. Translation gives CSVGVGDNEQFF. V and J are TRBV29-1 and TRBJ2-1, with D perhaps TRBD1 (5 bases). V lost 4 bases to trimming and J lost 5 bases, with 9 bases between them. CDR1 SQVTM and CDR2 ANQGSEA come from the germline V gene. The CDR3 sequence is 12 residues long.

J is TRBJ2-3 and V is TRBV7-3, with D maybe TRBD2 (6 bases). With 5 bases removed from V and 6 bases from J, the gap between germline ends came to 15 bases. CDR1 and CDR2 (germline): SGHTA, FQGTGA. CDR3 length: 14 residues. The CDR3 reads CASSVERAADTQYF. The CDR3, as DNA: TGTGCCAGCAGCGTTGAGCGGGCTGCGGATACGCAGTATTTT.

This sequence joins TRBV5-1 and TRBJ2-1, with 10 bases matching TRBD2. After removal of 1 base from V and 0 bases from J, the junction contained 4 bases not matched to a gene. The length of the CDR3 is 17 residues. CDR1 and CDR2 from the germline V gene are SGHRS and YFSETQ. The CDR3 sequence is CASSLTSGVNSYNEQFF. In DNA form, the CDR3 reads TGCGCCAGCAGCTTGACTAGCGGGGTTAACTCCTACAATGAGCAGTTCTTC.

This clone has a handful of counts. The chain has TRBV5-1 and TRBJ2-7; 11 positions match TRBD2. The germline V gene has CDR1 SGHRS and CDR2 YFSETQ. This CDR3 comprises 16 residues. Trimming at V came to 4 bases and at J to 3 bases, leaving 9 bases not matched to a gene. CDR3 sequence (DNA): TGCGCCAGCAGCAAAGGCGGTAGCGGGGGGGGCTACGAGCAGTACTTC. This encodes CASSKGGSGGGYEQYF.

The CDR3 DNA follows: TGTGCCAGCAGGGAGGGCGGGGCCTTTAATTCACCCCTCCACTTT. Translated: CASREGGAFNSPLHF. The rearrangement uses TRBV5-4 and TRBJ1-6, with D possibly matching TRBD1 (5 bases). V lost 5 bases, J lost 6 bases, and 15 bases lay in between. Germline V lookup: CDR1 SGHNT, CDR2 YYREEE (reference sequence). The CDR3 length is 15 residues.

The chain combines TRBV28 with TRBJ2-4, with D perhaps matching TRBD2 (6 bases). V was pared by 3 bases and J by 8 bases, with 17 bases between. Germline V gene data show CDR1 as MDHEN and CDR2 as SYDVKM. CDR3 length equals 15 residues. The CDR3 is CASSLGGMVNDIQYF. In DNA, the CDR3 is TGTGCCAGCAGTTTGGGGGGAATGGTAAACGACATTCAGTACTTC.

The CDR3 DNA reads TGCGCCAGCAGTCATGTACGGGCGCACTCCTACGAGCAGTACTTC. It is translated as CASSHVRAHSYEQYF. This chain joins TRBV23-1 and TRBJ2-5; D remains ambiguous. The end of the DNA aligns better with TRBJ2-7, so the J call may be wrong. TRBV23-1 is sorted into the ORF group, with uncertain function. CDR3 length: 15 amino acids.

The V and J genes are TRBV4-3 and TRBJ2-6; D gene uncertain. The CDR3 totals 17 residues. The germline gives CDR1 LGHNA, CDR2 YSLEER. V lost 1 base, J lost 1 base, and 11 bases lay in between. The CDR3 sequence: CASSQAGRPSGANVLTF. As DNA, the CDR3 is TGCGCCAGCAGCCAAGCTGGACGCCCGTCTGGGGCCAACGTCCTGACTTTC.

The J gene is TRBJ2-3, the V gene TRBV29-1, with 9 positions matching TRBD2. Unmatched junction bases numbered 8, after V lost 5 bases and J lost 5 bases. Germline CDR1 and CDR2: SQVTM and ANQGSEA. The CDR3 has 14 amino acids. The DNA of the CDR3 is TGCAGCGTTCGAAGCGGGGGGCGTGGAGATACGCAGTATTTT. This gives the protein CSVRSGGRGDTQYF.

The gene calls are TRBV10-3 and TRBJ2-5; 11 bases match TRBD1. With V trimmed by 4 bases and J by 2 bases, 0 bases remained unmatched. This CDR3 has 14 amino acids. Germline-derived CDR1 and CDR2 are ENHRY and SYGVKD. CDR3 in amino acids: CAISGDRGQETQYF. CDR3 DNA sequence: TGTGCCATCAGTGGGGACAGGGGGCAAGAGACCCAGTACTTC.

The chain recombines TRBV11-2 with TRBJ1-2, with a weak D call TRBD1 (6 bases). CDR1 and CDR2 from the germline V gene are SGHAT and FQNNGV. CDR3 length equals 13 residues. The germline V and J ends were trimmed by 6 bases and 2 bases, with 10 bases remaining between them. Written as DNA, the CDR3 is TGTGCCAGCAGTCAGGACAGAAACTATGGCTACACCTTC. Amino acids: CASSQDRNYGYTF.

The chain combines TRBV7-2 with TRBJ1-3; 7 nucleotides line up with TRBD1. CDR1 SGHTA and CDR2 FQGNSA come from the germline V gene. The CDR3 runs to 15 residues. The V and J ends lost 2 bases and 0 bases, in that order; junction bases with no gene match: 1. The CDR3 loop is CASSLRDSSGNTIYF. The CDR3 coding sequence is TGTGCCAGCAGCTTACGGGACAGCTCTGGAAACACCATATATTTT.

V and J are TRBV28 and TRBJ2-7; TRBD1 matches 9 bases. The CDR3 extends over 18 amino acids. CDR1 and CDR2 from the germline V gene are MDHEN and SYDVKM. J was trimmed by 3 bases and V by 5 bases; bases with no gene match: 17. In DNA, the CDR3 is TGTGCCAGCAGTCCCCTATGGGGGACTACAGGGGGCGTCTACGAGCAGTACTTC. Translating it yields CASSPLWGTTGGVYEQYF.

This chain connects TRBV7-2 to TRBJ2-1; 7 bases match TRBD1. This CDR3 has 13 residues. Looked up from germline, CDR1 is SGHTA and CDR2 is FQGNSA. V dropped 1 base and J dropped 10; count of bases not matched to a gene: 4. The DNA for the CDR3 is TGTGCCAGCAGCTTAGTGTCGGGACAGGAGCAGTTCTTC. Translating gives CASSLVSGQEQFF.

The chain uses TRBV9 and TRBJ2-7; D gene unclear. The CDR3 length is 13 residues. Trimming removed 0 bases at V and 2 bases at J, with 6 bases between. Germline V gene data show CDR1 as SGDLS and CDR2 as YYNGEE. CDR3 coding DNA: TGTGCCAGCAGCGTAGCTGGGACCTACGAGCAGTACTTC. Protein product: CASSVAGTYEQYF.

The chain links TRBV18 to TRBJ2-3; D is ambiguous. The V and J ends lost 5 bases and 7 bases respectively, with 10 bases between them. The germline V gene has CDR1 KGHSH and CDR2 LQKENI. The CDR3 runs to 12 residues. The CDR3 sequence is CASSSPKNTQYF. CDR3 nucleotides: TGTGCCAGCTCATCCCCCAAGAATACGCAGTATTTT. Variable domain in full (rest from reference TRBV18 and TRBJ2-3): NAGVMQNPRHLVRRRGQEARLRCSPMKGHSHVYWYRQLPEEGLKFMVYLQKENIIDESGMPKERFSAEFPKEGPSILRIQQVVRGDSAAYFCASSSPKNTQYFGPGTRLTVL.

The rearrangement joins TRBV7-8 to TRBJ2-7; 7 positions match TRBD1. The V and J ends lost 2 bases and 3 bases, in that order; junction bases with no gene match: 4. The CDR3 spans 14 residues. The germline CDR1 and CDR2 sequences are SGHVS and FQNEAQ. CDR3 DNA sequence: TGTGCCAGCAGCTTAAACAGGGGCCACTACGAGCAGTACTTC. Its protein product is CASSLNRGHYEQYF.

The V call is TRBV6-6, the J call TRBJ1-2, with 7 bases matching TRBD1. The ends lost 6 bases at V and 2 bases at J; junction bases unmatched: 3. Germline CDR1 MNHNY, CDR2 SVGAGI (reference sequence). The CDR3 contains 13 residues. Here the CDR3 DNA reads TGTGCCAGCAGGTTGGGACAGAACTATGGCTACACCTTC. Translated, it gives CASRLGQNYGYTF.

The CDR3 DNA is TGTGCCAGCAGCCAAGTTACGGGGGGTTCCTACGAGCAGTACTTC. It is translated as CASSQVTGGSYEQYF. V is TRBV14 and J is TRBJ2-7, with 7 bases matching TRBD2. The trim removed 1 base at V and 1 base at J, leaving 4 bases unmatched. Germline V gene sequence: CDR1 SGHDN, CDR2 FVKESK. This CDR3 has 15 amino acids.

V is TRBV2 and J is TRBJ2-3; weak D call: TRBD1 (8 bases). V was clipped by 10 bases and J by 4 bases, with 27 bases between them. Germline V lookup: CDR1 SNHLY, CDR2 FYNNEI. This CDR3 has 17 amino acids. DNA of the CDR3: TGTGCCATCAAGGGGGGGACAGGAGCTCGAATGGCAGATACGCAGTATTTT. Amino acid sequence: CAIKGGTGARMADTQYF. Based on the CDR3 plus reference TRBV2 and TRBJ2-3, the full variable domain is EPEVTQTPSHQVTQMGQEVILRCVPISNHLYFYWYRQILGQKVEFLVSFYNNEISEKSEIFDDQFSVERPDGSNFTLKIRSTKLEDSAMYFCAIKGGTGARMADTQYFGPGTRLTVL.

CDR3 amino acids: CASSDLAGSSYNEQFF. The CDR3, as DNA: TGTGCCAGCAGTGACCTGGCGGGGAGCTCCTACAATGAGCAGTTCTTC. The J gene is TRBJ2-1, the V gene TRBV2, with D tentatively TRBD2 (6 bases). Per germline, CDR1 SNHLY and CDR2 FYNNEI. Between the trimmed V and J ends, which lost 3 bases and 0 bases, there was a span of 12 bases. CDR3 size: 16 residues.

The genes are TRBV6-5 and TRBJ2-1, with D perhaps matching TRBD2 (6 bases). CDR1 is MNHEY, CDR2 SVGAGI, per germline. The V gene lost 11 bases and the J gene lost 6 bases, with 20 bases spanning the gap. The CDR3 covers 14 residues. This CDR3 reads CACHGPGLRNEQFF. The CDR3 DNA sequence: TGTGCCTGTCACGGTCCGGGACTCCGCAATGAGCAGTTCTTC.

This clone showed up just a few times. The V gene is TRBV9, the J gene TRBJ1-2, with a tentative D call TRBD1 (6 bases). This CDR3 region has 17 residues. CDR1 and CDR2 (germline): SGDLS, YYNGEE. V lost 4 bases to trimming and J lost 1 base, with 20 bases between them. The CDR3 is CASSTTGQGRFNYGYTF. In DNA, the CDR3 is TGTGCCAGCAGCACGACGGGGCAGGGGAGATTTAACTATGGCTACACCTTC. Combining the CDR3 with reference TRBV9 and TRBJ1-2 gives the whole variable domain DSGVTQTPKHLITATGQRVTLRCSPRSGDLSVYWYQQSLDQGLQFLIQYYNGEERAKGNILERFSAQQFPDLHSELNLSSLELGDSALYFCASSTTGQGRFNYGYTFGSGTRLTVV.

In this sample, this clone turned up a few times. The rearrangement joins TRBV6-1 to TRBJ2-3, with TRBD1 identical over 7 bases. Trimming took 7 bases from V and 0 from J; bases not matched to a gene: 7. Germline V gene lookup returns CDR1 MNHNS and CDR2 SASEGT. This CDR3 has 15 amino acids. The CDR3 nucleotides are TGTGCCAGCATTCCCGACAGGGCTAGCACAGATACGCAGTATTTT. Its translation: CASIPDRASTDTQYF.

The chain is built from TRBV27 and TRBJ2-5, with D unresolved. The germline V gene has CDR1 MNHEY and CDR2 SMNVEV (reference sequence). The CDR3 sequence is 13 residues long. The germline V and J ends were trimmed by 5 bases and 1 base, with 8 bases remaining between them. CDR3 in DNA: TGTGCCAGCAGTACCCGGACCCAAGAGACCCAGTACTTC. It specifies CASSTRTQETQYF.

The rearrangement joins TRBV11-2 to TRBJ2-7, with 11 bases fitting TRBD2. The CDR3 totals 15 residues. Per the germline V gene, CDR1 is SGHAT and CDR2 is FQNNGV. V was pared by 1 base and J by 3 bases, with 2 bases of the junction left unmatched. The CDR3 region is CASSLGGTSGYEQYF. CDR3 coding DNA: TGTGCCAGCAGCTTAGGCGGGACTAGCGGCTACGAGCAGTACTTC.

This clone rates as medium-sized. The chain is built from TRBV5-5 and TRBJ2-1; D is perhaps TRBD2 (6 bases). Germline loops: CDR1 SGHKS, CDR2 YYEKEE (reference sequence). V was clipped by 4 bases and J by 3 bases, with 17 bases between them. The CDR3 spans 16 residues. DNA for the CDR3: TGTGCCAGCAGCCTAAAAGGAGGAGGGGTCTACAATGAGCAGTTCTTC. The encoded protein is CASSLKGGGVYNEQFF.

The V call is TRBV29-1, the J call TRBJ2-1; 10 nucleotides line up with TRBD2. CDR3 length: 13 residues. Germline values: CDR1 SQVTM, CDR2 ANQGSEA. After removal of 4 bases from V and 8 bases from J, the junction contained 5 bases not matched to a gene. CDR3: CSVAVSGGYEQFF. The CDR3 nucleotides read TGCAGCGTTGCGGTTAGCGGGGGGTATGAGCAGTTCTTC.